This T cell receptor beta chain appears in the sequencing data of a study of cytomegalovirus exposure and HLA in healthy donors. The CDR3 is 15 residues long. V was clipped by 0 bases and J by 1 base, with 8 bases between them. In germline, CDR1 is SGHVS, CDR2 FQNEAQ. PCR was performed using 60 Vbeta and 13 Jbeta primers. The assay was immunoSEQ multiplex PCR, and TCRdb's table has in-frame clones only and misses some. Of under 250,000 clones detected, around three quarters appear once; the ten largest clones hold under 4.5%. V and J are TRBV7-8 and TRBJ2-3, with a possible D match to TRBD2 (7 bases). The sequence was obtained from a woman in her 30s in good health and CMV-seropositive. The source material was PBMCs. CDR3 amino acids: CASSLAGGRTDTQYF. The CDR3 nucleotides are TGTGCCAGCAGCTTAGCGGGGGGGCGCACAGATACGCAGTATTTT.